One sample yielded the 19 T cell receptor beta chains listed below, sequenced in a study of shared clonotypes between healthy human individuals. This table comes from immunoSEQ multiplex PCR, and its TCRdb copy is limited to in-frame clones, with some not included. The table records around 510,000 clones, around 80% of them present only once. Sequencing was carried out using PBMCs. These receptors were taken from a middle-aged woman in good health. Some clones in this sample may be carry-over from other donors' samples.

This sequence joins TRBV6-5 and TRBJ2-7; 9 bases map to TRBD1. With V trimmed by 0 bases and J by 6 bases, 3 bases remained unmatched. CDR3 length: 14 residues. Germline CDR1 reads MNHEY; CDR2 reads SVGAGI. CDR3 nucleotides: TGTGCCAGCAGTTACTCGGGACAGGGTACCGAGCAGTACTTC. Amino acids: CASSYSGQGTEQYF.

V gene TRBV11-3 combines with J gene TRBJ2-4; no clear D. V gave up 0 bases and J gave up 9 bases, with 6 bases separating them. The CDR3 runs to 12 residues. From germline, CDR1 is SGHNT and CDR2 YENEEA. The CDR3 reads CASSLDSIIQYF. The CDR3 coding sequence is TGTGCCAGCAGCTTAGATAGCATCATTCAGTACTTC.

This clone was seen ten or more times. This chain joins TRBV28 and TRBJ1-5; D gene ambiguous. The CDR3 sequence is 12 residues long. The V end lost 8 bases, the J end lost 4 bases, and 9 bases lay between the germline ends. CDR1 and CDR2 from the germline V gene are MDHEN and SYDVKM. DNA for the CDR3: TGTGCCAGCTCGGGGTGGAATCAGCCCCAGCATTTT. Its translation: CASSGWNQPQHF.

The chain joins TRBV6-6 to TRBJ2-5, with D possibly being TRBD2 (5 bases). The assigned J gene may be wrong: the sequence end matches TRBJ2-7 better. There are 14 residues in the CDR3. Germline CDR1 MNHNY, CDR2 SVGAGI (reference sequence). The CDR3: CASSFGLEGYEQYF. DNA of the CDR3: TGTGCCAGCAGTTTTGGGCTAGAGGGCTACGAGCAGTACTTC.

The chain uses TRBV7-9 and TRBJ1-4; a weak D match, TRBD1 (5 bases). This CDR3 region has 16 residues. Per the germline V gene, CDR1 is SEHNR and CDR2 is FQNEAQ (reference sequence). Trimming removed 5 bases at V and 0 bases at J, with 13 bases between. The CDR3 DNA reads as TGTGCCAGCAGCAGCCGAAGACAGACAACTAATGAAAAACTGTTTTTT. This encodes CASSSRRQTTNEKLFF. The full variable domain, in which reference TRBV7-9 and TRBJ1-4 provide the parts outside the CDR3, is DTGVSQNPRHKITKRGQNVTFRCDPISEHNRLYWYRQTLGQGPEFLTYFQNEAQLEKSRLLSDRFSAERPKGSFSTLEIQRTEQGDSAMYLCASSSRRQTTNEKLFFGSGTQLSVL.

This clone was seen a single time. This chain uses TRBV6-1 with TRBJ2-6; D uncertain. CDR1 is MNHNS, CDR2 SASEGT, per germline. Trimming pared 4 bases from V and 1 base from J, leaving 8 bases between. This CDR3 is built from 15 residues. The CDR3 coding sequence is TGTGCCAGCAGTGCAGATGGTTCTGGGGCCAACGTCCTGACTTTC. Translating it yields CASSADGSGANVLTF.

The chain joins TRBV4-2 to TRBJ2-2, with TRBD2 matching over 10 bases. Germline CDR1 reads LGHNA; CDR2 reads YNFKEQ. Trimming at V came to 4 bases and at J to 4 bases, leaving 6 bases not matched to a gene. This CDR3 spans 16 amino acids. CDR3 residues: CASSRLAGDTTGELFF. The CDR3 DNA reads as TGTGCCAGCAGCCGCCTAGCGGGAGACACCACCGGGGAGCTGTTTTTT.

CDR3 DNA sequence: TGTGCCAGCAGCAAAGCCGCAGAAACAGGGACACCGGTCCAATCGAACACCGGGGAGCTGTTTTTT. The encoded protein is CASSKAAETGTPVQSNTGELFF. The V and J genes are TRBV21-1 and TRBJ2-2; TRBD1 is taken as the D call from the table, unchecked against the DNA. TRBV21-1 is a known pseudogene. CDR3 length: 22 residues.

The chain carries TRBV30 and TRBJ2-3, with 11 bases that match TRBD2. CDR1 and CDR2 from the germline V gene are GTSNPN and SVGIG (reference sequence). The CDR3 is 14 amino acids. V shed 5 bases, J shed 0 bases, and the junction held 1 base outside the gene matches. The CDR3 reads CAWGTSGSTDTQYF. The CDR3, as DNA: TGTGCCTGGGGGACTAGCGGAAGCACAGATACGCAGTATTTT. Filled out from reference TRBV30 and TRBJ2-3, the complete variable domain reads SQTIHQWPATLVQPVGSPLSLECTVEGTSNPNLYWYRQAAGRGLQLLFYSVGIGQISSEVPQNLSASRPQDRQFILSSKKLLLSDSGFYLCAWGTSGSTDTQYFGPGTRLTVL.

The V and J genes are TRBV11-2 and TRBJ2-7; 8 bases are a match to TRBD1. This CDR3 is built from 18 residues. Looked up from germline, CDR1 is SGHAT and CDR2 is FQNNGV. J lost 3 bases, V lost 6 bases, and 19 bases had no gene match. CDR3 sequence reads: CASRPRQGKVRGIYEQYF. The CDR3 DNA is TGTGCCAGCAGGCCCAGACAGGGGAAGGTTCGAGGGATCTACGAGCAGTACTTC.

The rearrangement joins TRBV5-6 to TRBJ2-7, with D maybe TRBD2 (5 bases). V was trimmed by 2 bases and J by 6 bases, leaving 12 bases between them. The V gene's germline CDR1 is SGHDT and CDR2 YYEEEE. The CDR3 loop spans 13 amino acids. The CDR3 DNA sequence: TGTGCCAGCAGCTTCGGGCTAGCCGGCGAGCAGTACTTC. Residues: CASSFGLAGEQYF.

The chain has TRBV10-1 and TRBJ2-2; 10 nucleotides match TRBD2. Germline V CDR1 and CDR2: WNHNN, SYGVQD (reference sequence). V lost 3 bases to trimming and J lost 1 base; unmatched junction nucleotides: 5. CDR3 length: 17 amino acids. The CDR3 nucleotides are TGCGCCAGCAGTGACAAGGTAGCGGGAGGGAACACCGGGGAGCTGTTTTTT. Translated: CASSDKVAGGNTGELFF.

Here the CDR3 reads CASSYSPDSNYGYTF. Written as DNA, the CDR3 is TGTGCCAGCAGTTACTCGCCTGACAGTAACTATGGCTACACCTTC. This chain uses TRBV6-5 with TRBJ1-2, with D perhaps matching TRBD1 (5 bases). The CDR3 runs to 15 residues. The V gene's germline CDR1 is MNHEY and CDR2 SVGAGI. V was shortened by 0 bases and J by 1 base, with 9 bases between the two germline ends.

V usage is TRBV6-1 and J usage is TRBJ2-3; 12 bases align to TRBD2. J gave up 4 bases and V 5 bases, and 4 bases lay outside the gene matches. CDR1 MNHNS and CDR2 SASEGT come from the germline V gene. This CDR3 has 15 amino acids. This chain's CDR3 is CASSKTSGSADTQYF. In DNA form, the CDR3 reads TGTGCCAGCAGTAAGACTAGCGGGAGCGCAGATACGCAGTATTTT.

This clone was seen a handful of times. The gene calls are TRBV2 and TRBJ1-1; the match to TRBD1 covers 8 bases. The CDR3 sequence is 14 residues long. The V gene end was trimmed by 3 bases and the J gene end by 3 bases; junction bases not matched to a gene: 3. The germline gives CDR1 SNHLY, CDR2 FYNNEI. CDR3 in DNA: TGTGCCAGCAGTGACTTACAGGGGGACACTGAAGCTTTCTTT. Translation: CASSDLQGDTEAFF.

This chain links TRBV7-6 with TRBJ2-5; a possible D gene is TRBD2 (5 bases). CDR3 size: 15 residues. V lost 5 bases and J 5 bases, leaving 18 bases between the germline ends. The germline V gene encodes CDR1 SGHVS and CDR2 FNYEAQ. The CDR3 region has the DNA TGTGCCAGCAGCACCCGGCCTTTGGGCGGGGAGACCCAGTACTTC. Its translation: CASSTRPLGGETQYF.

The V call is TRBV7-9, the J call TRBJ2-3; no reliable D call. The CDR3 covers 13 residues. Germline CDR1 is SEHNR and CDR2 is FQNEAQ (reference sequence). Trimming took off 5 bases at V and 3 bases at J, with 9 bases between the two ends. The chain's CDR3 is CASSRDTTDTQYF. The CDR3 nucleotides read TGTGCCAGCAGCCGCGATACGACAGATACGCAGTATTTT.

The CDR3 DNA is TGTGCCAGCAGCCTTAGCGGGAGTGGAAACAATGAGCAGTTCTTC. Protein sequence: CASSLSGSGNNEQFF. J is TRBJ2-1 and V is TRBV9; 9 bases are shared with TRBD2. The CDR3 is 15 amino acids. The V gene end was trimmed by 4 bases and the J gene end by 5 bases; junction bases not matched to a gene: 7. Germline-derived CDR1 and CDR2 are SGDLS and YYNGEE. The variable domain in full, completed from reference TRBV9 and TRBJ2-1, reads DSGVTQTPKHLITATGQRVTLRCSPRSGDLSVYWYQQSLDQGLQFLIQYYNGEERAKGNILERFSAQQFPDLHSELNLSSLELGDSALYFCASSLSGSGNNEQFFGPGTRLTVL.

In DNA form, the CDR3 reads TGTGCCAGCAGCCCGGGGACTAGCGGGATAGGGCATGAGCAGTTCTTC. Its protein product is CASSPGTSGIGHEQFF. The V call is TRBV7-9, the J call TRBJ2-1; the match to TRBD2 covers 13 bases. Germline V CDR1 and CDR2: SEHNR, FQNEAQ (reference sequence). CDR3 length equals 16 residues. With V trimmed by 5 bases and J by 8 bases, 9 bases remained unmatched.